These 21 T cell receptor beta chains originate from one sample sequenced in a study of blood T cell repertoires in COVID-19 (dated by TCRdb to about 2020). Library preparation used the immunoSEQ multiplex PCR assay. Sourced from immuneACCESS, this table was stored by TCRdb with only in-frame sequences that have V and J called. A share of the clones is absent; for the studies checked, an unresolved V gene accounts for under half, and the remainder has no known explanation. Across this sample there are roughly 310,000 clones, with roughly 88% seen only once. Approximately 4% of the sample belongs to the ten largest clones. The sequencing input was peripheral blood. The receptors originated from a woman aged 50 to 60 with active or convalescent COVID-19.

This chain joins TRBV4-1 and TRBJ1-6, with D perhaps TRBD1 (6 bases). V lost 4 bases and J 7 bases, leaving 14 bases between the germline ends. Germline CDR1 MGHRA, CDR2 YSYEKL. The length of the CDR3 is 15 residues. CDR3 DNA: TGCGCCAGCAGCCGATCTCAGGGGAGCAATTCACCCCTCCACTTT. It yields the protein CASSRSQGSNSPLHF.

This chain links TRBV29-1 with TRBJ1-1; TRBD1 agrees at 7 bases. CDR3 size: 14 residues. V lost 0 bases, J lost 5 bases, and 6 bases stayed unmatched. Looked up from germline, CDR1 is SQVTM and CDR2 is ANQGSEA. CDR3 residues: CSVEDGQGGTEAFF. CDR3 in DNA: TGCAGCGTTGAAGATGGCCAGGGGGGAACTGAAGCTTTCTTT.

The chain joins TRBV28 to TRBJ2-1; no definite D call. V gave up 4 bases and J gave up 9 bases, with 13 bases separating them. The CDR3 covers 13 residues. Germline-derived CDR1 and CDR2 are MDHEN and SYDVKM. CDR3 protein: CASSSLELSEQFF. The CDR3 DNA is TGTGCCAGCAGTTCCCTAGAGCTAAGTGAGCAGTTCTTC.

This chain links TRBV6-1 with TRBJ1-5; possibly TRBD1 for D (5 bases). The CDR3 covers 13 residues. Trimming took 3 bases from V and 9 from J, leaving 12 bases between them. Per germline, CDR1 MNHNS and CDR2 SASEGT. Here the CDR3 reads CASSEGQGLPQHF. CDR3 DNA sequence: TGTGCCAGCAGTGAGGGGCAGGGACTGCCCCAGCATTTT.

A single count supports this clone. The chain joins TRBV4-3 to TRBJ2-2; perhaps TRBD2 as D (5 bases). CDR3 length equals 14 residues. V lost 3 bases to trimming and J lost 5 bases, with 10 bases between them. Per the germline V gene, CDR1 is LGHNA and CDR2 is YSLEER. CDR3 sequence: CASSQKRGTGELFF. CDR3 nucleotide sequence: TGCGCCAGCAGCCAGAAGAGAGGGACCGGGGAGCTGTTTTTT.

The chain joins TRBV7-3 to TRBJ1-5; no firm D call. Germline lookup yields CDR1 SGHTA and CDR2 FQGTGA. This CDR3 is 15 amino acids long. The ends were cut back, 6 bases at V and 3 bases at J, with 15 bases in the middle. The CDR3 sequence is CASSLTGSSNQPQHF. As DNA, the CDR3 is TGTGCCAGCAGTCTAACGGGGTCTTCCAATCAGCCCCAGCATTTT.

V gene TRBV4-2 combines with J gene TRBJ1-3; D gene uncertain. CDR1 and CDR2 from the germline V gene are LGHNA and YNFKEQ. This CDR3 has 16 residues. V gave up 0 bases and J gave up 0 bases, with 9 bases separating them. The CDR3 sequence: CASSQDAAVSGNTIYF. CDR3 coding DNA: TGTGCCAGCAGCCAAGATGCGGCGGTCTCTGGAAACACCATATATTTT.

The CDR3 region is CAISESRSNSGANVLTF. CDR3 DNA sequence: TGTGCCATCAGTGAGTCACGGAGTAATTCTGGGGCCAACGTCCTGACTTTC. The V and J genes are TRBV10-3 and TRBJ2-6; D remains ambiguous. CDR3 length: 17 residues. The V and J ends lost 0 bases and 1 base respectively, with 10 bases between them. The germline CDR1 and CDR2 sequences are ENHRY and SYGVKD.

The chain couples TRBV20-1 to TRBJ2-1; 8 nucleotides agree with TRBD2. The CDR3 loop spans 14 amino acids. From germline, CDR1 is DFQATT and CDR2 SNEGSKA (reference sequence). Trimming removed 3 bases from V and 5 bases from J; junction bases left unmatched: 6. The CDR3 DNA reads TGCAGTGCTAGTGTAACTAGCGGTAACAATGAGCAGTTCTTC. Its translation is CSASVTSGNNEQFF.

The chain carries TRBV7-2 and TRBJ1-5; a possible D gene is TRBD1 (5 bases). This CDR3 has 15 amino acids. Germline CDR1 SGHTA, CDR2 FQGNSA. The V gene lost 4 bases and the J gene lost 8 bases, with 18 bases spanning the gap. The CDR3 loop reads CASSSGTLGSEPQHF. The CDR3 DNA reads TGTGCCAGCAGCTCCGGGACTCTGGGGAGCGAGCCCCAGCATTTT.

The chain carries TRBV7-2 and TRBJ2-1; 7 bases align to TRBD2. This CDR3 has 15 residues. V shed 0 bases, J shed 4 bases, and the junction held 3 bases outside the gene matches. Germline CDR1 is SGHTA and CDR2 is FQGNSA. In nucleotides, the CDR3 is TGTGCCAGCAGCTTAGCGGCTAGCGGATACAATGAGCAGTTCTTC. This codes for CASSLAASGYNEQFF.

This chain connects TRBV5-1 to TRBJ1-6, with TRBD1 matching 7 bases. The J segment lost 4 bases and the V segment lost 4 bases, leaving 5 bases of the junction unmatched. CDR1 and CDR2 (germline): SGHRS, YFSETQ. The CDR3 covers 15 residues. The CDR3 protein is CASSPGQKYNSPLHF. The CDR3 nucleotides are TGCGCCAGCAGCCCGGGACAGAAATATAATTCACCCCTCCACTTT.

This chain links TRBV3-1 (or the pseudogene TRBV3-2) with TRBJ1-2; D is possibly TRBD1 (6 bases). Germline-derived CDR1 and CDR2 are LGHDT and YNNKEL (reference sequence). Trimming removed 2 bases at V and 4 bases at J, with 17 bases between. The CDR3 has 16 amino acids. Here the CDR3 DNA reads TGTGCCAGCAGCCAACCTAGGCGGGGGCTCAGCTATGGCTACACCTTC. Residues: CASSQPRRGLSYGYTF.

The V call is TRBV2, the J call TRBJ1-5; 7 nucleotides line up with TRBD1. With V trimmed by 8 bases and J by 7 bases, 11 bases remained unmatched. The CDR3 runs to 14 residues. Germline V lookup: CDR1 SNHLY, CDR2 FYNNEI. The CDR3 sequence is CASCWDRSRQPQHF. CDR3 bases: TGTGCCAGCTGTTGGGACAGAAGTAGGCAGCCCCAGCATTTT. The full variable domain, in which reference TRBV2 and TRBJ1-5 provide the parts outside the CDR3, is EPEVTQTPSHQVTQMGQEVILRCVPISNHLYFYWYRQILGQKVEFLVSFYNNEISEKSEIFDDQFSVERPDGSNFTLKIRSTKLEDSAMYFCASCWDRSRQPQHFGDGTRLSIL.

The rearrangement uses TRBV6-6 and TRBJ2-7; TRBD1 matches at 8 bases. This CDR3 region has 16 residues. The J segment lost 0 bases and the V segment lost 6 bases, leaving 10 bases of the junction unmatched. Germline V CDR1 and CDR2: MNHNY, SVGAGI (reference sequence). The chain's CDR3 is CASRLNPGTGSYEQYF. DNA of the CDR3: TGTGCCAGCAGGCTAAACCCCGGGACAGGCTCCTACGAGCAGTACTTC.

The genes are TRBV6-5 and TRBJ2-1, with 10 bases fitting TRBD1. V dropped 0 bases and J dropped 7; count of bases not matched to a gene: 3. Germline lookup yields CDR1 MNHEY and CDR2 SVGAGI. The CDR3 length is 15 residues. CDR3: CASSYSGQGGNEQFF. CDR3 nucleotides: TGTGCCAGCAGTTACTCAGGACAGGGGGGGAATGAGCAGTTCTTC.

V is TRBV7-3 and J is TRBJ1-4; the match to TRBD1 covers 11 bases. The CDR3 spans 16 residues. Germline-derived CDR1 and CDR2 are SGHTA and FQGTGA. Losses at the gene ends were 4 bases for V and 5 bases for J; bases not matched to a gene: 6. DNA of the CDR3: TGTGCCAGCAGCTCAAAGGGGACAGGGGGAAATGAAAAACTGTTTTTT. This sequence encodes CASSSKGTGGNEKLFF.

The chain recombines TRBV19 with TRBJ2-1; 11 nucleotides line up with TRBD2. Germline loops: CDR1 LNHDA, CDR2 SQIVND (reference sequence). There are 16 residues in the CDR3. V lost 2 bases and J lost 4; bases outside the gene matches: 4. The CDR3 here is CASSIRGLAVYNEQFF. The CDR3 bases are TGTGCCAGTAGTATAAGGGGACTAGCGGTATACAATGAGCAGTTCTTC.

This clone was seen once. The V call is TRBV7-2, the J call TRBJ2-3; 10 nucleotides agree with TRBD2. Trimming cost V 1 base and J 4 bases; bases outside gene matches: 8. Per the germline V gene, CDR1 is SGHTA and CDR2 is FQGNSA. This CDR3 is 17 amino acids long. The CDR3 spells CASSLVPLAGAADTQYF. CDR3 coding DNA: TGTGCCAGCAGCTTAGTACCCCTAGCGGGAGCCGCAGATACGCAGTATTTT. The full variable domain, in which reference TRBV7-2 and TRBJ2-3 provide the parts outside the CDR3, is GAGVSQSPSNKVTEKGKDVELRCDPISGHTALYWYRQSLGQGLEFLIYFQGNSAPDKSGLPSDRFSAERTGGSVSTLTIQRTQQEDSAVYLCASSLVPLAGAADTQYFGPGTRLTVL.

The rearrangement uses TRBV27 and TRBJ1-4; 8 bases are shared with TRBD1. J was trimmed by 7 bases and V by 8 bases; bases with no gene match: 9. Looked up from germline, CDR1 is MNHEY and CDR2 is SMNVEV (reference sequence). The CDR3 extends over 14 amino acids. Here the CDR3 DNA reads TGTGCCAGCGGGCGGACAGGGCGGTTTGAAAAACTGTTTTTT. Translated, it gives CASGRTGRFEKLFF.

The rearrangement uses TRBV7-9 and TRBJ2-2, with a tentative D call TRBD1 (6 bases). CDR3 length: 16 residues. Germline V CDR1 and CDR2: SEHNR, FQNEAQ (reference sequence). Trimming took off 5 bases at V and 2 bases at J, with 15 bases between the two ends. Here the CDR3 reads CASSPQGFENTGELFF. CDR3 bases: TGTGCCAGCAGCCCACAGGGTTTCGAAAACACCGGGGAGCTGTTTTTT.